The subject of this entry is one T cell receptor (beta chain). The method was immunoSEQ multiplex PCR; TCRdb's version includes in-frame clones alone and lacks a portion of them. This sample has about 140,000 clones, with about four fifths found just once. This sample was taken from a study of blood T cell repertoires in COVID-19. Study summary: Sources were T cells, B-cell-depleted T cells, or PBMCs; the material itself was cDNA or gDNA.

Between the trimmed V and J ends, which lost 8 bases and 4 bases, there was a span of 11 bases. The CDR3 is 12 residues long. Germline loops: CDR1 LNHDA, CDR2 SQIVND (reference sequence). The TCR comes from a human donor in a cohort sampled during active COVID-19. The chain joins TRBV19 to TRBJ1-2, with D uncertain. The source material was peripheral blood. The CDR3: CASAKEAYGYTF. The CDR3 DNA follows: TGTGCCAGTGCAAAGGAGGCCTATGGCTACACCTTC.